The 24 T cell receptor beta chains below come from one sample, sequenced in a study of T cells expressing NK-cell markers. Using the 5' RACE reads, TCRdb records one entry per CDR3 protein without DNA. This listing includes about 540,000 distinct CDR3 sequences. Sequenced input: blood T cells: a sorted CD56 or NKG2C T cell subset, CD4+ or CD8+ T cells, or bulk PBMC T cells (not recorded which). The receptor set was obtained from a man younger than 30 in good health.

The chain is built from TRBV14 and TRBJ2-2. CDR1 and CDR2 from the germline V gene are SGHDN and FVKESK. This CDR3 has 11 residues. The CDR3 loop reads CASSHTGELFF.

CDR3 sequence: CASNPQRQGEQFF. The chain carries TRBV11-2 and TRBJ2-1; as DNA is missing, the TRBD1 call by TCRdb cannot be tested. Germline values: CDR1 SGHAT, CDR2 FQNNGV. CDR3 length: 13 residues.

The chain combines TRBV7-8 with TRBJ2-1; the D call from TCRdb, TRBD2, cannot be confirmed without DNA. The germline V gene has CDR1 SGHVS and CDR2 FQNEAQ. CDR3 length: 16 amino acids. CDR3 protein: CASSQGLAGEMGEQFF.

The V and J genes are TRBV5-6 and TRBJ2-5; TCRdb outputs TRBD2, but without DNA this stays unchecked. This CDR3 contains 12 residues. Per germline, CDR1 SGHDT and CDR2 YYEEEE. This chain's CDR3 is CASLREGETQYF. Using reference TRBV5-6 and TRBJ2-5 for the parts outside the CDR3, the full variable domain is DAGVTQSPTHLIKTRGQQVTLRCSPKSGHDTVSWYQQALGQGPQFIFQYYEEEERQRGNFPDRFSGHQFPNYSSELNVNALLLGDSALYLCASLREGETQYFGPGTRLLVL.

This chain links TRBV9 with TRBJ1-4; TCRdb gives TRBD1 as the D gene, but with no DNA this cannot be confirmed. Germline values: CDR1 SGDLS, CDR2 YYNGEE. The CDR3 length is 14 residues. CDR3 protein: CASSGQGNNEKLFF. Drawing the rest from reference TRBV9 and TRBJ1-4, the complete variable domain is DSGVTQTPKHLITATGQRVTLRCSPRSGDLSVYWYQQSLDQGLQFLIQYYNGEERAKGNILERFSAQQFPDLHSELNLSSLELGDSALYFCASSGQGNNEKLFFGSGTQLSVL.

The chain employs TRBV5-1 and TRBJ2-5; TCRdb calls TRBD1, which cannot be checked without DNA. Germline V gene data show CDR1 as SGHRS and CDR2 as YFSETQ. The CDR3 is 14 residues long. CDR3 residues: CASTLDRAGETQYF.

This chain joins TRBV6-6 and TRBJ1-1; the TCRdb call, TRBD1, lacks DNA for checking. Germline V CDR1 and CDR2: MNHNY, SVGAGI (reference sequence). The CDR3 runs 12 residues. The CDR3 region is CASREGDTEAFF.

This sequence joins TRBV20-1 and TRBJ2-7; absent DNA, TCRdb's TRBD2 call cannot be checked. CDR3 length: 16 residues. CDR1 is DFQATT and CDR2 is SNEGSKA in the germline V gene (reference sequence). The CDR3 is CSASRTSGRAPREQYF.

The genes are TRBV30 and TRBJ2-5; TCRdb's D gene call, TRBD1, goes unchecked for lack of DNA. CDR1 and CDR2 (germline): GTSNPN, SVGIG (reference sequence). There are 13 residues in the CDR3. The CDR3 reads CAWSFRGGGTQYF. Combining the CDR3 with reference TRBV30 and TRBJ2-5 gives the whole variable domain SQTIHQWPATLVQPVGSPLSLECTVEGTSNPNLYWYRQAAGRGLQLLFYSVGIGQISSEVPQNLSASRPQDRQFILSSKKLLLSDSGFYLCAWSFRGGGTQYFGPGTRLLVL.

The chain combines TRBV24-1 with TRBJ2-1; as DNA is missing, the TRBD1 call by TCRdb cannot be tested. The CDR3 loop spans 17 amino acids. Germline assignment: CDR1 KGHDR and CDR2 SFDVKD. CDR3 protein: CATSDPGGKGGAYEQFF.

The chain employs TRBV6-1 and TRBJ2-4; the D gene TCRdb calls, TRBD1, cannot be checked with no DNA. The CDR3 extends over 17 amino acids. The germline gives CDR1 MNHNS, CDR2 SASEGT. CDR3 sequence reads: CASSDLSGDLAKNIQYF.

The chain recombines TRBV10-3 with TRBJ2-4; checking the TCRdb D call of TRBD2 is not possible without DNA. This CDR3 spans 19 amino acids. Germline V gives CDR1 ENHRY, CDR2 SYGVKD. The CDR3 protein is CAISDPLAGGDEAKNIQYF.

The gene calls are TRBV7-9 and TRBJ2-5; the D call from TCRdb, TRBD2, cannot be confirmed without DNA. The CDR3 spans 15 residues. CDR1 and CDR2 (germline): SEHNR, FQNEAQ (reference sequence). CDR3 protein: CASSTGLTPQETQYF.

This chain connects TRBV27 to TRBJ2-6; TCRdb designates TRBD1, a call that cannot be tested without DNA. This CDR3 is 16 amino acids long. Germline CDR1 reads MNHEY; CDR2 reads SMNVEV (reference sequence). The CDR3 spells CASSFPRGPGANVLTF. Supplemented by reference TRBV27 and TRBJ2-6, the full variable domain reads EAQVTQNPRYLITVTGKKLTVTCSQNMNHEYMSWYRQDPGLGLRQIYYSMNVEVTDKGDVPEGYKVSRKEKRNFPLILESPSPNQTSLYFCASSFPRGPGANVLTFGAGSRLTVL.

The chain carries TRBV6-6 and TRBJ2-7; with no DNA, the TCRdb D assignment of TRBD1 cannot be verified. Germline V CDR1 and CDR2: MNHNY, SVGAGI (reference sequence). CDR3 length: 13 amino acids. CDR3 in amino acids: CASSYGSGGEQYF.

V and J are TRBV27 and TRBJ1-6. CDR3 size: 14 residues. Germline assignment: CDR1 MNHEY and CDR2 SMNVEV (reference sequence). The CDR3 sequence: CASSTTVRSSPLHF.

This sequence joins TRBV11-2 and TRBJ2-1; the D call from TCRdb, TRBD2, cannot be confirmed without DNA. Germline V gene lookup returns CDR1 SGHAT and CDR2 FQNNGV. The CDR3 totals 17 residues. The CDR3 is CASSLEGGPYSYNEQFF.

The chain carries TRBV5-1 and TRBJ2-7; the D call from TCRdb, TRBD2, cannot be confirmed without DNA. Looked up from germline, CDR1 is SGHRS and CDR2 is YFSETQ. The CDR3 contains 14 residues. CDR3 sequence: CASSSTSGTAEQYF.

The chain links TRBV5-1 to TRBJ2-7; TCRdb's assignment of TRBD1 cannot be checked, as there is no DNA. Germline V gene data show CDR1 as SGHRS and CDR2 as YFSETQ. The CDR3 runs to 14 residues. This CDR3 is CASNTGTTIYEQYF.

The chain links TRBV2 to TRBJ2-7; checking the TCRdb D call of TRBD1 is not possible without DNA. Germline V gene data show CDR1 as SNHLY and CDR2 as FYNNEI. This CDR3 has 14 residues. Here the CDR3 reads CASSASDRRTKQYF.

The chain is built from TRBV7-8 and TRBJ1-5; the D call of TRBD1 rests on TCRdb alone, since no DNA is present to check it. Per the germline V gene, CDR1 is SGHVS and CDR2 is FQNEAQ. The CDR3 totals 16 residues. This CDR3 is CASSLAGPGAYQPQHF.

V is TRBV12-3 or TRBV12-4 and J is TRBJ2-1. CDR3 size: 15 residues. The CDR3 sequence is CASSAVGLVVNEQFF.

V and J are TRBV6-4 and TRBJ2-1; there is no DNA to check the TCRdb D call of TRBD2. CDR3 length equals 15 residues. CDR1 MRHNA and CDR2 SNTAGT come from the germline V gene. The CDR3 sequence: CASSEGLAGINEQFF.

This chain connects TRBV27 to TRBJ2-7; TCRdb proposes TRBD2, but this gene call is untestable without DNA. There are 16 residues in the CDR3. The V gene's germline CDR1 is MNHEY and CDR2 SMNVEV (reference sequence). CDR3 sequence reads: CASSFRGSGRGYEQYF.